This TCR beta chain was recorded in a study of blood T cell repertoires in COVID-19. Across the whole study: Sites across the United States, Italy and Spain contributed samples from acute and convalescent COVID-19.

In the original workflow: Nucleated cell counts were estimated from reference gene primer amplification. Profiled with immunoSEQ multiplex PCR; TCRdb holds only in-frame clones, not every one. V, J and clone size derive from that table, while D and trimming were established from the DNA sequence. The data contain fewer than 250,000 clones, around 85% of them singletons. CDR1 is SQVTM, CDR2 ANQGSEA, per germline. This CDR3 spans 14 amino acids. Between the trimmed V and J ends, which lost 1 base and 2 bases, there was a span of 11 bases. Recruitment covered about two dozen US areas and drew participants whose ages spanned roughly 18 to 95 years. Assignments of participants to cohorts depended upon their own reported clinical history.

V gene TRBV29-1 combines with J gene TRBJ1-2; D might be TRBD1 (5 bases). The material sequenced was PBMCs or T cells enriched from blood (not recorded which). This receptor was taken from a woman in her thirties who had recovered from COVID-19. The CDR3 region is CSVEAGNSNYGYTF. In DNA, the CDR3 is TGCAGCGTTGAAGCAGGGAACAGCAACTATGGCTACACCTTC.